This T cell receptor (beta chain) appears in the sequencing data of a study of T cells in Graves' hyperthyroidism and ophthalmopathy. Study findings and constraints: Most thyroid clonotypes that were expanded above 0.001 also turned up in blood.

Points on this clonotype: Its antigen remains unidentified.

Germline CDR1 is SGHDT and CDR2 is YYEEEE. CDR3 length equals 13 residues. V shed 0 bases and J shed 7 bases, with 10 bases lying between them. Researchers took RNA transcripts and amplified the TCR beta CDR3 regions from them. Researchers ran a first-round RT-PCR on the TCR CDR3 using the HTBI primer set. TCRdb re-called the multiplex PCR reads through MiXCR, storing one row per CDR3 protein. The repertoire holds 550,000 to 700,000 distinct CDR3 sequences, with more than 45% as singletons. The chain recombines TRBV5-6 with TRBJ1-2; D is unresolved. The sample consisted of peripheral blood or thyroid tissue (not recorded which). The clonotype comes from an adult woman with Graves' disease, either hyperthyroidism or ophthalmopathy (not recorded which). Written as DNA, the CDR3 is TGTGCCAGCAGCTTGGATGGGTTAGGTGGCTACACCTTC. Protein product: CASSLDGLGGYTF.